The following is a TCR beta chain sequence with its context. The data derive from a study of CD8+ T cells in alopecia areata. The wider study: Treated patients were dosed with oral tofacitinib, taking 5 to 10 mg twice daily.

CDR1 SGHRS and CDR2 YFSETQ come from the germline V gene. Trimming at V came to 0 bases and at J to 2 bases, leaving 3 bases not matched to a gene. The CDR3 runs to 16 residues. Peripheral blood and lesional scalp punch biopsies were taken from alopecia areata patients. Sequencing used cDNA as its template, made by extracting RNA and reverse transcribing it. Generated by immunoSEQ multiplex PCR, the TCRdb table keeps only in-frame clones and is missing some. This sample yields 150,000 to 200,000 clones, of which roughly 60% are seen a single time; 1.5% to 2% belongs to the top ten. The sample consisted of CD4+ T cells sorted from blood, taken at week 0. This chain joins TRBV5-1 and TRBJ2-3; 10 positions match TRBD1. This receptor was obtained from a human donor with alopecia areata. CDR3 amino acids: CASSLADRGNTDTQYF. The CDR3 DNA follows: TGCGCCAGCAGCTTGGCGGACAGGGGGAACACAGATACGCAGTATTTT.